These 21 T cell receptor beta chains originate from one sample sequenced in a study of blood T cell repertoires in COVID-19. Here immunoSEQ multiplex PCR was the method, and the copy in TCRdb shows in-frame clones only, minus some. In the table there are about 210,000 clones, around four fifths of which are singletons. Sequenced input: peripheral blood. The receptors were gathered from a man over 45 with active or convalescent COVID-19.

This clone has just a few counts. The V call is TRBV30, the J call TRBJ1-2, with D possibly TRBD1 on 5 matching bases. Germline lookup yields CDR1 GTSNPN and CDR2 SVGIG (reference sequence). Deletions cut 3 bases from V and 9 bases from J, with 11 bases between. CDR3 length: 11 residues. The DNA for the CDR3 is TGTGCCTGGAGCGTGAAGGGGAGCTACACCTTC. It is translated as CAWSVKGSYTF.

The genes are TRBV7-9 and TRBJ1-5; D is possibly TRBD1 (6 bases). Trimming removed 5 bases at V and 6 bases at J, with 14 bases between. Germline lookup yields CDR1 SEHNR and CDR2 FQNEAQ (reference sequence). This CDR3 has 14 amino acids. This chain's CDR3 is CASSGIGGTQPQHF. The CDR3 coding sequence is TGTGCCAGCAGCGGGATAGGGGGTACTCAGCCCCAGCATTTT. Combining the CDR3 with reference TRBV7-9 and TRBJ1-5 gives the whole variable domain DTGVSQNPRHKITKRGQNVTFRCDPISEHNRLYWYRQTLGQGPEFLTYFQNEAQLEKSRLLSDRFSAERPKGSFSTLEIQRTEQGDSAMYLCASSGIGGTQPQHFGDGTRLSIL.

The V gene is TRBV28, the J gene TRBJ1-1; TRBD1 matches 8 bases. V shed 6 bases, J shed 5 bases, and the junction held 5 bases outside the gene matches. The CDR3 has 13 amino acids. Germline CDR1 MDHEN, CDR2 SYDVKM. The CDR3 sequence is CASSLTGGTEAFF. CDR3 DNA sequence: TGTGCCAGCAGCCTCACAGGGGGGACTGAAGCTTTCTTT.

The V gene is TRBV11-2, the J gene TRBJ2-7, with unresolved D. CDR1 is SGHAT and CDR2 is FQNNGV in the germline V gene. V was cut by 1 base and J by 1 base, with 5 bases left in between. This CDR3 is built from 13 residues. CDR3 in amino acids: CASSLAGSYEQYF. The CDR3 bases are TGTGCCAGCAGCTTAGCAGGATCCTACGAGCAGTACTTC. The full variable domain, its missing parts supplied by reference TRBV11-2 and TRBJ2-7, is EAGVAQSPRYKIIEKRQSVAFWCNPISGHATLYWYQQILGQGPKLLIQFQNNGVVDDSQLPKDRFSAERLKGVDSTLKIQPAKLEDSAVYLCASSLAGSYEQYFGPGTRLTVT.

This chain joins TRBV28 and TRBJ2-5; 11 bases are shared with TRBD2. CDR1 and CDR2 (germline): MDHEN, SYDVKM. The CDR3 extends over 18 amino acids. Trimming removed 2 bases from V and 5 bases from J; junction bases left unmatched: 13. CDR3 amino acids: CASSLPLGLAGSIETQYF. The CDR3 DNA reads TGTGCCAGCAGTTTACCCCTAGGACTAGCGGGCAGTATCGAGACCCAGTACTTC.

The rearrangement joins TRBV5-5 to TRBJ2-3, with D uncertain. This CDR3 has 15 residues. The germline gives CDR1 SGHKS, CDR2 YYEKEE (reference sequence). V was trimmed by 5 bases and J by 1 base, leaving 14 bases between them. CDR3 sequence: CASRRDTPGTDTQYF. CDR3 nucleotide sequence: TGTGCCAGCAGACGCGACACCCCGGGCACAGATACGCAGTATTTT.

The rearrangement links TRBV7-2 to TRBJ1-3, with 7 bases that match TRBD1. The CDR3 spans 14 residues. In germline, CDR1 is SGHTA, CDR2 FQGNSA. V trimming: 6 bases; J trimming: 0 bases; junction bases outside the gene matches: 2. The CDR3 loop is CASRSGGSGNTIYF. In nucleotides, the CDR3 is TGTGCCAGCAGATCAGGGGGCTCTGGAAACACCATATATTTT.

The chain has TRBV29-1 and TRBJ2-3, with 10 bases matching TRBD2. Germline V gene sequence: CDR1 SQVTM, CDR2 ANQGSEA. V shed 1 base, J shed 5 bases, and the junction held 6 bases outside the gene matches. This CDR3 contains 15 residues. CDR3 coding DNA: TGCAGCGTTGAAGCAGCGGGGGGGCCGGTAGATACGCAGTATTTT. Translation: CSVEAAGGPVDTQYF.

The CDR3 coding sequence is TGTGCCAGTAGTATGAGCGGCGAGGGCCAAGAGACCCAGTACTTC. Encoded protein: CASSMSGEGQETQYF. The rearrangement links TRBV19 to TRBJ2-5; the D gene is possibly TRBD2 (5 bases). The germline gives CDR1 LNHDA, CDR2 SQIVND (reference sequence). V was trimmed by 3 bases and J by 1 base, leaving 12 bases between them. The CDR3 spans 15 residues.

V is TRBV15 and J is TRBJ1-1; tentatively, D is TRBD1 (6 bases). CDR3 length: 16 amino acids. Trimming removed 3 bases at V and 3 bases at J, with 17 bases between. CDR1 and CDR2 from the germline V gene are LNHNV and YYDKDF (reference sequence). The CDR3 coding sequence is TGTGCCACCAGCAGGGGGTCACAGGGCGTGCACACTGAAGCTTTCTTT. The encoded protein is CATSRGSQGVHTEAFF.

The chain links TRBV29-1 to TRBJ1-2; D not resolved. Trimming removed 7 bases at V and 0 bases at J, with 12 bases between. CDR1 SQVTM and CDR2 ANQGSEA come from the germline V gene. The CDR3 is made up of 13 amino acids. CDR3 coding DNA: TGCAGCGGGAGGGAGCTTCCTAACTATGGCTACACCTTC. Protein sequence: CSGRELPNYGYTF.

The V and J genes are TRBV5-1 and TRBJ1-2; maybe TRBD1 (5 bases). Trimming took 2 bases from V and 2 from J, leaving 13 bases between them. The CDR3 loop spans 15 amino acids. Germline V CDR1 and CDR2: SGHRS, YFSETQ. The CDR3 coding sequence is TGCGCCAGCAGCTTCTCGGGGGGAGGCAACTATGGCTACACCTTC. Translating it yields CASSFSGGGNYGYTF.

This clone came up once. The chain recombines TRBV18 with TRBJ1-1, with 10 bases that match TRBD1. The length of the CDR3 is 18 residues. CDR1 and CDR2 from the germline V gene are KGHSH and LQKENI. After removal of 3 bases from V and 4 bases from J, the junction contained 14 bases not matched to a gene. The CDR3 region has the DNA TGTGCCAGCTCACCCCGAGGGACAGGGGTCGAGCGTGGCACTGAAGCTTTCTTT. It codes for CASSPRGTGVERGTEAFF.

The chain carries TRBV30 and TRBJ1-4; 7 nucleotides match TRBD1. The length of the CDR3 is 20 residues. Per the germline V gene, CDR1 is GTSNPN and CDR2 is SVGIG (reference sequence). V was pared by 2 bases and J by 1 base, with 19 bases of the junction left unmatched. CDR3 in amino acids: CAWSRKWSLRGEETNEKLFF. Written as DNA, the CDR3 is TGTGCCTGGAGTAGGAAGTGGTCCCTCAGGGGGGAAGAAACTAATGAAAAACTGTTTTTT.

This clone has only one observation. V is TRBV5-1 and J is TRBJ2-5, with D maybe TRBD2 (5 bases). The CDR3 totals 14 residues. Germline values: CDR1 SGHRS, CDR2 YFSETQ. V shed 6 bases and J shed 2 bases, with 14 bases lying between them. The CDR3 region is CASKEDWVQETQYF. CDR3 coding DNA: TGCGCCAGCAAGGAGGACTGGGTTCAAGAGACCCAGTACTTC.

This clone occurred once. V and J are TRBV6-2 or TRBV6-3 and TRBJ1-2; 8 bases are a match to TRBD1. The J segment lost 10 bases and the V segment lost 5 bases, leaving 12 bases of the junction unmatched. Germline lookup yields CDR1 MNHEY and CDR2 SVGEGT. This CDR3 comprises 14 residues. CDR3 protein: CASSKTLTGVDYTF. The CDR3 bases are TGTGCCAGCAGTAAAACCCTGACAGGGGTCGACTACACCTTC.

This chain joins TRBV19 and TRBJ1-4; D not resolved. Per germline, CDR1 LNHDA and CDR2 SQIVND (reference sequence). The V gene lost 5 bases and the J gene lost 4 bases, with 8 bases spanning the gap. This CDR3 region has 13 residues. The CDR3 region has the DNA TGTGCCAGTAGTCAAGAGGTTAATGAAAAACTGTTTTTT. It translates to CASSQEVNEKLFF.

The rearrangement links TRBV19 to TRBJ1-5, with D possibly being TRBD1 (6 bases). V lost 4 bases and J 4 bases, leaving 17 bases between the germline ends. The CDR3 extends over 16 amino acids. Germline V lookup: CDR1 LNHDA, CDR2 SQIVND (reference sequence). The CDR3 spells CASSTTGLAPNQPQHF. CDR3 bases: TGTGCCAGTAGTACTACAGGGCTGGCCCCAAATCAGCCCCAGCATTTT. The full variable domain, in which reference TRBV19 and TRBJ1-5 provide the parts outside the CDR3, is DGGITQSPKYLFRKEGQNVTLSCEQNLNHDAMYWYRQDPGQGLRLIYYSQIVNDFQKGDIAEGYSVSREKKESFPLTVTSAQKNPTAFYLCASSTTGLAPNQPQHFGDGTRLSIL.

The chain joins TRBV28 to TRBJ2-1; TRBD2 is a possible D gene (7 bases). V shed 8 bases and J shed 8 bases, with 16 bases lying between them. CDR3 length equals 13 residues. CDR1 is MDHEN, CDR2 SYDVKM, per germline. In nucleotides, the CDR3 is TGTGCCAGCCGGGGGCAGGGGAGGGATGAGCAGTTCTTC. Encoded protein: CASRGQGRDEQFF. The entire variable domain, with the rest obtained from reference TRBV28 and TRBJ2-1, is as follows: DVKVTQSSRYLVKRTGEKVFLECVQDMDHENMFWYRQDPGLGLRLIYFSYDVKMKEKGDIPEGYSVSREKKERFSLILESASTNQTSMYLCASRGQGRDEQFFGPGTRLTVL.

This clone showed up just a few times. The genes are TRBV4-3 and TRBJ1-2; perhaps TRBD1 as D (6 bases). Germline V gives CDR1 LGHNA, CDR2 YSLEER. This CDR3 has 15 residues. V gave up 1 base and J gave up 5 bases, with 14 bases separating them. CDR3 protein: CASSQGIGTSYGYTF. DNA for the CDR3: TGCGCCAGCAGCCAAGGTATAGGGACATCTTATGGCTACACCTTC.

This chain uses TRBV2 with TRBJ1-5; no clear D gene. This CDR3 is built from 14 residues. Looked up from germline, CDR1 is SNHLY and CDR2 is FYNNEI. V was pared by 1 base and J by 11 bases, with 15 bases between. CDR3 residues: CASSEEEGFRSQHF. Written as DNA, the CDR3 is TGTGCCAGCAGTGAAGAGGAGGGCTTTCGGTCCCAGCATTTT.